This TCR beta chain was recovered during a study of blood T cell repertoires in COVID-19. Study at large: There were acute and convalescent COVID-19 samples, and they came from the United States, Italy and Spain. In each case, the material was cDNA or gDNA derived from T cells, B-cell-depleted T cells, or PBMCs.

Original processing notes: Amplified reference gene primers provided the basis for estimating nucleated cell counts. Sequencing used immunoSEQ multiplex PCR; TCRdb keeps in-frame clones, though not all of them. The V and J calls and clone size were taken over from that table, and D and trimming were inferred from the DNA. In the table there are approximately 110,000 clones, around 85% of which are singletons. This CDR3 contains 18 residues. V lost 6 bases and J lost 0, with 21 bases in between. The sequenced sample consisted of peripheral blood. The origin of this receptor is a man between 65 and 85 years old with active or convalescent COVID-19. The chain has TRBV23-1 and TRBJ1-5; D remains ambiguous. TRBV23-1 qualifies as an ORF whose function is uncertain. The CDR3 DNA is TGCGCCAGCAGGCCAGAGGGAGAGCCCGGTTATAGCAATCAGCCCCAGCATTTT. This translates into CASRPEGEPGYSNQPQHF.